The next 24 T cell receptor beta chains were all read from a single sample in a study of human T cells and chemical hapten exposure (dated by TCRdb to 2020 to 2023). Library prep was done by RACE. Sequencing was carried out with a NextSeq 500. TCRdb applied fastp at Q25 and MiXCR to the public reads, then kept only in-frame beta chains. Each CDR3 protein appears once, grouped with its most common genes and DNA. The sample data list some 50,000 distinct CDR3 sequences, and about 4.1% of these were observed just once. The ten largest clones capture about 6% of the sample. This specimen's time point label, interpreted: healthy volunteer bleed at 2 weeks. Total RNA was extracted from unfractionated whole blood collected in Tempus Blood RNA tubes. Source material: whole blood. All receptors derive from a human donor in good health. Some clones in this sample may be carry-over from other donors' samples.

In its sample, this clonotype was seen many times. The gene calls are TRBV6-6 and TRBJ1-1, with TRBD1 as a possible D gene (5 bases). CDR1 and CDR2 from the germline V gene are MNHNY and SVGAGI (reference sequence). V was trimmed by 2 bases and J by 2 bases, leaving 9 bases between them. The CDR3 runs 14 residues. The DNA of the CDR3 is TGTGCCAGCAGTTACAAAAGGGGTAACACTGAAGCTTTCTTT. Its translation is CASSYKRGNTEAFF.

This clonotype was counted many times. The rearrangement joins TRBV27 to TRBJ2-3, with 10 bases fitting TRBD2. V trimming: 3 bases; J trimming: 5 bases; junction bases outside the gene matches: 11. This CDR3 contains 17 residues. Per germline, CDR1 MNHEY and CDR2 SMNVEV (reference sequence). CDR3 region: CASSFLPLAGAVDTQYF. Written as DNA, the CDR3 is TGTGCCAGCAGTTTTTTGCCGCTAGCGGGAGCGGTAGATACGCAGTATTTT.

This clonotype occurred many times. The rearrangement joins TRBV28 to TRBJ2-3; the D gene is possibly TRBD2 (5 bases). The V and J ends lost 7 bases and 2 bases respectively, with 13 bases between them. Germline values: CDR1 MDHEN, CDR2 SYDVKM. The CDR3 totals 14 residues. CDR3 DNA: TGTGCCAGCAAAGAGGGTGGAGTCACAGATACGCAGTATTTT. Its protein product is CASKEGGVTDTQYF. Using reference TRBV28 and TRBJ2-3 for the parts outside the CDR3, the full variable domain is DVKVTQSSRYLVKRTGEKVFLECVQDMDHENMFWYRQDPGLGLRLIYFSYDVKMKEKGDIPEGYSVSREKKERFSLILESASTNQTSMYLCASKEGGVTDTQYFGPGTRLTVL.

This clonotype was seen more than once but under ten times. CDR3 sequence: CASSKDPGLAADTQYF. In DNA, the CDR3 is TGTGCCAGCAGCAAGGATCCGGGACTAGCAGCAGATACGCAGTATTTT. The chain recombines TRBV5-4 with TRBJ2-3; 9 positions agree with TRBD2. The trim removed 4 bases at V and 4 bases at J, leaving 10 bases unmatched. The germline V gene encodes CDR1 SGHNT and CDR2 YYREEE (reference sequence). This CDR3 is built from 16 residues.

This clonotype was detected many times. The gene calls are TRBV2 and TRBJ2-7, with D possibly matching TRBD2 (6 bases). Trimming removed 2 bases from V and 0 bases from J, with 17 bases in between. CDR3 size: 17 residues. Per germline, CDR1 SNHLY and CDR2 FYNNEI. In DNA, the CDR3 is TGTGCCAGCAGTGAAAGTAGTAGCGGAGCCTCCTCCTACGAGCAGTACTTC. This translates into CASSESSSGASSYEQYF.

This clonotype was picked up many times. The chain uses TRBV4-1 and TRBJ2-3; 11 bases align to TRBD2. The germline V gene encodes CDR1 MGHRA and CDR2 YSYEKL. This CDR3 contains 15 residues. Trimming cost V 1 base and J 14 bases; bases outside gene matches: 11. The CDR3 coding sequence is TGCGCCAGCAGCCAAGCGGAACTAGCGGGAGTCTCTTTGTATTTT. Translated: CASSQAELAGVSLYF.

Notes on this clonotype: This may be a read error: a much more frequent sequence differs by one nucleotide. The chain is built from TRBV18 and TRBJ1-5; D unclear. CDR3 length: 14 residues. Germline-derived CDR1 and CDR2 are KGHSH and LQKENI. The chain's CDR3 is CASLPTEANQPQHF. For the CDR3, the DNA is TGTGCCAGCTTACCAACCGAAGCCAATCAGCCCCAGCATTTT.

This clonotype was picked up a small number of times. This chain uses TRBV28 with TRBJ1-6; D unresolved. V shed 8 bases and J shed 13 bases, with 12 bases lying between them. This CDR3 contains 11 residues. The germline gives CDR1 MDHEN, CDR2 SYDVKM. The CDR3 is CASSVLGPLHF. CDR3 coding DNA: TGTGCCAGCTCAGTTCTGGGGCCCCTCCACTTT.

The sample holds a few counts of this clonotype. This chain links TRBV13 with TRBJ1-4; tentatively, D is TRBD1 (5 bases). Trimming left V 3 bases short and J 2 bases short, with 13 bases between. Per the germline V gene, CDR1 is PRHDT and CDR2 is FYEKMQ (reference sequence). This CDR3 has 16 amino acids. The CDR3 sequence: CASSLAGISTNEKLFF. The DNA of the CDR3 is TGTGCCAGCAGCTTGGCAGGGATATCGACTAATGAAAAACTGTTTTTT. The whole variable domain, remainder taken from reference TRBV13 and TRBJ1-4, is AAGVIQSPRHLIKEKRETATLKCYPIPRHDTVYWYQQGPGQDPQFLISFYEKMQSDKGSIPDRFSAQQFSDYHSELNMSSLELGDSALYFCASSLAGISTNEKLFFGSGTQLSVL.

This clonotype was observed many times. The CDR3 is CASSIPQGANYEQYF. The CDR3 nucleotides are TGTGCCAGTAGTATACCACAGGGGGCTAACTACGAGCAGTACTTC. This sequence joins TRBV19 and TRBJ2-7; the match to TRBD1 covers 9 bases. Germline V gene data show CDR1 as LNHDA and CDR2 as SQIVND (reference sequence). Unmatched junction bases numbered 5, after V lost 2 bases and J lost 3 bases. This CDR3 has 15 amino acids.

The genes are TRBV27 and TRBJ1-5, with D tentatively TRBD1 (5 bases). CDR1 and CDR2 (germline): MNHEY, SMNVEV (reference sequence). The CDR3 is made up of 14 amino acids. V was trimmed by 5 bases and J by 3 bases, leaving 11 bases between them. The CDR3 bases are TGTGCCAGCAGTGTAGGGGCAGTCAATCAGCCCCAGCATTTT. It specifies CASSVGAVNQPQHF.

The rearrangement links TRBV28 to TRBJ2-7, with 10 positions matching TRBD1. This CDR3 region has 13 residues. V lost 4 bases, J lost 3 bases, and 0 bases stayed unmatched. The germline gives CDR1 MDHEN, CDR2 SYDVKM. CDR3 residues: CASSWTGGYEQYF. As DNA, the CDR3 is TGTGCCAGCAGTTGGACAGGGGGCTACGAGCAGTACTTC.

This clonotype was recorded many times. V gene TRBV11-2 combines with J gene TRBJ1-1, with 9 bases fitting TRBD1. Trimming cost V 2 bases and J 0 bases; bases outside gene matches: 19. The germline V gene has CDR1 SGHAT and CDR2 FQNNGV. The CDR3 totals 21 residues. For the CDR3, the DNA is TGTGCCAGCAGCTTAACGCCGGGACAGGGAGAAATTATGGGGTTGAACACTGAAGCTTTCTTT. Its protein product is CASSLTPGQGEIMGLNTEAFF.

Many counts were recorded for this clonotype. The chain is built from TRBV6-5 and TRBJ2-5; D gene unclear. Trimming cost V 0 bases and J 5 bases, with 10 bases left between them. Germline V lookup: CDR1 MNHEY, CDR2 SVGAGI. The CDR3 contains 14 residues. CDR3 DNA sequence: TGTGCCAGCAGTTACTCCTCCGTCTCCGAGACCCAGTACTTC. Its translation is CASSYSSVSETQYF.

This clonotype was recorded many times. The chain employs TRBV19 and TRBJ2-7, with D tentatively TRBD1 (8 bases). V lost 5 bases, J lost 4 bases, and 18 bases lay in between. The CDR3 extends over 15 amino acids. Germline V CDR1 and CDR2: LNHDA, SQIVND (reference sequence). The CDR3 nucleotides read TGTGCCAGTAGTCACAGGGGGGGATCCTCTTACGAGCAGTACTTC. This codes for CASSHRGGSSYEQYF.

This clonotype has more than one count but fewer than ten. This rearrangement joins TRBV4-2 to TRBJ2-1; 10 positions match TRBD2. This CDR3 region has 17 residues. Germline CDR1 is LGHNA and CDR2 is YNFKEQ. With V trimmed by 0 bases and J by 4 bases, 6 bases remained unmatched. The CDR3 DNA is TGTGCCAGCAGCCAAGACCCTAGCGGGAGTCGGTACAATGAGCAGTTCTTC. This gives the protein CASSQDPSGSRYNEQFF.

There are many counts of this clonotype. The V gene is TRBV5-1, the J gene TRBJ2-2; D gene uncertain. Germline CDR1 is SGHRS and CDR2 is YFSETQ. This CDR3 is built from 15 residues. Trimming cost V 1 base and J 7 bases, with 14 bases left between them. CDR3 sequence reads: CASSLLASSNGELFF. In DNA form, the CDR3 reads TGCGCCAGCAGCTTGCTGGCTAGTTCAAACGGGGAGCTGTTTTTT.

The chain carries TRBV28 and TRBJ2-5, with D tentatively TRBD1 or TRBD2 (5 bases each). Germline loops: CDR1 MDHEN, CDR2 SYDVKM. CDR3 length: 13 residues. The V end lost 5 bases, the J end lost 5 bases, and 12 bases lay between the germline ends. The CDR3 protein is CASSPGTPETQYF. For the CDR3, the DNA is TGTGCCAGCAGTCCCGGGACGCCGGAGACCCAGTACTTC.

This clonotype was observed a handful of times. V gene TRBV4-1 combines with J gene TRBJ2-3; 9 nucleotides line up with TRBD2. CDR3 length: 16 amino acids. Germline CDR1 and CDR2: MGHRA and YSYEKL. With 2 bases clipped from V and 5 bases from J, the junction kept 8 bases outside the gene matches. The CDR3 loop reads CASSQRMAGGQDTQYF. The CDR3 region has the DNA TGCGCCAGCAGCCAACGTATGGCGGGAGGGCAAGATACGCAGTATTTT.

This clonotype has ten or more counts. The rearrangement uses TRBV7-9 and TRBJ2-1; D is uncertain. Trimming cost V 5 bases and J 5 bases, with 19 bases left between them. In germline, CDR1 is SEHNR, CDR2 FQNEAQ (reference sequence). This CDR3 spans 16 amino acids. CDR3 region: CASSPPRGDTHNEQFF. The CDR3 DNA follows: TGTGCCAGCAGCCCACCGCGAGGTGACACACACAATGAGCAGTTCTTC.

This clonotype was observed a few times. This rearrangement joins TRBV19 to TRBJ2-3; 8 bases are a match to TRBD2. The junction had 5 bases not matched to a gene; V was cut back by 5 bases and J by 1 base. The CDR3 is 15 amino acids. Germline CDR1 is LNHDA and CDR2 is SQIVND (reference sequence). CDR3 loop: CASSAQLAGTDTQYF. DNA for the CDR3: TGTGCCAGTAGTGCCCAACTAGCGGGCACAGATACGCAGTATTTT.

This clonotype was seen ten or more times. The V gene is TRBV24-1, the J gene TRBJ1-2; 10 bases are a match to TRBD1. Germline V gives CDR1 KGHDR, CDR2 SFDVKD. The ends lost 7 bases at V and 6 bases at J; junction bases unmatched: 10. This CDR3 comprises 15 residues. CDR3 sequence reads: CATRDFWTGGNGYTF. Here the CDR3 DNA reads TGTGCCACCAGGGACTTCTGGACAGGGGGAAATGGCTACACCTTC.

This clonotype was found many times. The chain carries TRBV28 and TRBJ1-1; D might be TRBD1 (6 bases). Trimming took 6 bases from V and 0 from J, leaving 17 bases between them. The germline gives CDR1 MDHEN, CDR2 SYDVKM. The CDR3 consists of 16 residues. CDR3 sequence (DNA): TGTGCCAGCAGCGTCACGGGGGGGGGCCTGAACACTGAAGCTTTCTTT. Translating gives CASSVTGGGLNTEAFF.

This clonotype was seen more than once but under ten times. V is TRBV28 and J is TRBJ2-7; possibly TRBD2 for D (6 bases). Trimming stripped 2 bases from V and 0 bases from J, with 17 bases between. The germline CDR1 and CDR2 sequences are MDHEN and SYDVKM. CDR3 size: 17 residues. CDR3: CASSLPKTSIISYEQYF. The DNA for the CDR3 is TGTGCCAGCAGTTTACCTAAGACTAGTATCATCTCCTACGAGCAGTACTTC.